These 11 T cell receptor beta chains originate from one sample sequenced in a study of CD8 T cells in ankylosing spondylitis. Findings and caveats of the study: A motif in TCR beta, a set of roughly 8 highly homologous variants, appeared characteristic of ankylosing spondylitis blood.

Using its own MiXCR run on the 5' RACE reads, TCRdb lists one record per CDR3 protein. This sample has fewer than 750,000 distinct CDR3 sequences; about 20% occur once, and the top ten carry under 20%. Their specific antigens are unknown. Sequences were obtained from blood, either unsorted or a sorted T cell fraction (not recorded which). The origin of the receptors is a male donor with ankylosing spondylitis.

This chain joins TRBV2 and TRBJ2-3; 9 nucleotides agree with TRBD2. V lost 6 bases to trimming and J lost 4 bases; unmatched junction nucleotides: 11. CDR1 and CDR2 from the germline V gene are SNHLY and FYNNEI. The CDR3 covers 16 residues. Here the CDR3 DNA reads TGTGCCAGCAGGCCCTGGGGAGCGGGAGGCTCAGATACGCAGTATTTT. Translating it yields CASRPWGAGGSDTQYF.

The chain has TRBV5-1 and TRBJ2-2, with D tentatively TRBD1 (5 bases). Trimming stripped 5 bases from V and 3 bases from J, with 11 bases between. The CDR3 totals 14 residues. Germline-derived CDR1 and CDR2 are SGHRS and YFSETQ. CDR3 sequence: CASRSTEHTGELFF. CDR3 nucleotide sequence: TGCGCCAGCAGATCGACAGAGCACACCGGGGAGCTGTTTTTT.

The chain uses TRBV4-1 and TRBJ1-1; D gene uncertain. Germline values: CDR1 MGHRA, CDR2 YSYEKL. The CDR3 covers 15 residues. The germline V and J ends were trimmed by 0 bases and 5 bases, with 13 bases remaining between them. The CDR3 protein is CASSQDLIGVTEAFF. DNA for the CDR3: TGCGCCAGCAGCCAAGACTTGATTGGGGTGACTGAAGCTTTCTTT.

The chain couples TRBV7-9 to TRBJ1-2; D gene unclear. The V end was cut by 5 bases, the J end by 2 bases, with 6 bases between. The CDR3 totals 12 residues. CDR1 and CDR2 (germline): SEHNR, FQNEAQ (reference sequence). Here the CDR3 reads CASSQLNYGYTF. As DNA, the CDR3 is TGTGCCAGCAGCCAACTAAACTATGGCTACACCTTC.

Here the CDR3 reads CASSVKTANYGYTF. The CDR3 DNA is TGTGCCAGCAGCGTTAAGACAGCTAACTATGGCTACACCTTC. The chain uses TRBV13 and TRBJ1-2; maybe TRBD1 (5 bases). The CDR3 runs 14 residues. Trimming removed 5 bases from V and 0 bases from J, with 10 bases in between. Germline CDR1 reads PRHDT; CDR2 reads FYEKMQ (reference sequence).

The chain couples TRBV29-1 to TRBJ2-7, with D possibly being TRBD1 (6 bases). Germline CDR1 and CDR2: SQVTM and ANQGSEA. This CDR3 comprises 13 residues. V lost 2 bases and J 3 bases, leaving 11 bases between the germline ends. Here the CDR3 reads CSVEQQGVYEQYF. The CDR3 coding sequence is TGCAGCGTTGAACAACAGGGAGTCTACGAGCAGTACTTC.

This clonotype has more than one count but fewer than ten. V is TRBV6-2 or TRBV6-3 and J is TRBJ2-3, with D tentatively TRBD2 (5 bases). The length of the CDR3 is 14 residues. V was shortened by 6 bases and J by 3 bases, with 13 bases between the two germline ends. CDR1 is MNHEY, CDR2 SVGEGT, per germline. CDR3 sequence (DNA): TGTGCCAGCAGCCGCGGACTCGGAACAGATACGCAGTATTTT. Amino acid sequence: CASSRGLGTDTQYF.

This clonotype showed up just a few times. This chain connects TRBV12-3 or TRBV12-4 to TRBJ2-3; D is undetermined. V dropped 8 bases and J dropped 0 bases, with 9 bases sitting between them. The length of the CDR3 is 13 residues. The DNA for the CDR3 is TGTGCCAGCGTAGCCCTAAGCACAGATACGCAGTATTTT. This translates into CASVALSTDTQYF.

This chain uses TRBV2 with TRBJ2-4; D remains ambiguous. The V gene's germline CDR1 is SNHLY and CDR2 FYNNEI. V was trimmed by 6 bases and J by 5 bases, leaving 14 bases between them. This CDR3 region has 14 residues. CDR3 loop: CASRGSPRENIQYF. The CDR3 nucleotides are TGTGCCAGCAGAGGTTCACCTCGAGAAAACATTCAGTACTTC.

This clonotype has a handful of counts. The chain carries TRBV7-9 and TRBJ2-1, with 9 bases identical to TRBD1. With V trimmed by 2 bases and J by 2 bases, 4 bases remained unmatched. Germline V lookup: CDR1 SEHNR, CDR2 FQNEAQ (reference sequence). The CDR3 is made up of 16 amino acids. The CDR3 DNA reads as TGTGCCAGCAGCTTACTCGACAGGGGGGCCTACAATGAGCAGTTCTTC. This codes for CASSLLDRGAYNEQFF.

The rearrangement links TRBV25-1 to TRBJ2-1, with D tentatively TRBD1 or TRBD2 (5 bases each). This CDR3 is built from 12 residues. From germline, CDR1 is MGHDK and CDR2 SYGVNS. The germline V and J ends were trimmed by 4 bases and 10 bases, with 11 bases remaining between them. CDR3 residues: CASSVRGTEQFF. In DNA form, the CDR3 reads TGTGCCAGCAGTGTGAGGGGCACCGAGCAGTTCTTC.